One sample yielded the 8 T cell receptor beta chains listed below, sequenced in a study of molecular identifiers for immune sequencing clone quantification. TCRdb re-derived calls from the PCR reads in MiXCR, one entry per CDR3 protein. The repertoire holds roughly 100,000 distinct CDR3 sequences, with 35% as singletons. Sequencing input: naive CD8+ T cells from blood, with Jurkat cell RNA spiked in. Subset noted: FACS-sorted CD8+CD4-CCR7+CD45RA+ naive T cells. The receptors shown here come from a human donor in good health. Some libraries in this study had Jurkat cell RNA spiked in.

A note on this clonotype: Mismatch with germline at one junction end may stem from a read error. The chain links TRBV4-2 to TRBJ1-5; D is uncertain. In germline, CDR1 is LGHNA, CDR2 YNFKEQ. The CDR3 length is 15 residues. The CDR3 protein is CASSHSGSVIQHQQF. The CDR3 region has the DNA TGTGCCAGCAGCCACTCAGGTTCAGTCATTCAGCACCAGCAATTT.

V is TRBV20-1 and J is TRBJ2-3; the match to TRBD1 covers 10 bases. In germline, CDR1 is DFQATT, CDR2 SNEGSKA (reference sequence). The CDR3 spans 19 residues. With V trimmed by 3 bases and J by 0 bases, 15 bases remained unmatched. CDR3 residues: CSARSGTGAGGISTDTQYF. The CDR3 coding sequence is TGCAGTGCTAGGTCCGGGACAGGGGCAGGCGGGATAAGCACAGATACGCAGTATTTT.

This clonotype was seen many times. The V and J genes are TRBV5-1 and TRBJ1-2; D ambiguous. Trimming took off 0 bases at V and 0 bases at J, with 15 bases between the two ends. In germline, CDR1 is SGHRS, CDR2 YFSETQ. The CDR3 is 17 residues long. The DNA of the CDR3 is TGCGCCAGCAGCTTGGGCTCCCGGGGTTCAGCTAACTATGGCTACACCTTC. Protein: CASSLGSRGSANYGYTF. The whole variable domain, filled in from reference TRBV5-1 and TRBJ1-2, reads KAGVTQTPRYLIKTRGQQVTLSCSPISGHRSVSWYQQTPGQGLQFLFEYFSETQRNKGNFPGRFSGRQFSNSRSEMNVSTLELGDSALYLCASSLGSRGSANYGYTFGSGTRLTVV.

This clonotype occurred many times. In nucleotides, the CDR3 is TGTGCCAGCAGTGAACGCGTCCAGGCTGAAGCTTTCTTT. Encoded protein: CASSERVQAEAFF. The chain combines TRBV2 with TRBJ1-1; D is unresolved. Trimming removed 2 bases from V and 6 bases from J, with 10 bases in between. The CDR3 contains 13 residues. The germline V gene has CDR1 SNHLY and CDR2 FYNNEI.

This clonotype has just one count. An end of the junction differs from the germline gene, which may be a read error. This chain connects TRBV7-2 to TRBJ2-1; 8 bases agree with TRBD2. CDR1 is SGHTA and CDR2 is FQGNSA in the germline V gene. The CDR3 totals 14 residues. For the CDR3, the DNA is TGTGCCAGCAGCACCCTAGCGGGTAACAATGAGCAGATCTTC. This sequence encodes CASSTLAGNNEQIF.

As regards this clonotype: The junction differs from germline at one of its ends, possibly a read error. V gene TRBV11-2 combines with J gene TRBJ2-3, with D possibly matching TRBD1 (6 bases). Germline V gene data show CDR1 as SGHAT and CDR2 as FQNNGV. The CDR3 loop spans 15 amino acids. The CDR3 DNA sequence: TGTGCCAGCAGTTCCCTTCAGGGGAGCACAGATAAGCAGTATTTT. Protein product: CASSSLQGSTDKQYF. Filled out from reference TRBV11-2 and TRBJ2-3, the complete variable domain reads EAGVAQSPRYKIIEKRQSVAFWCNPISGHATLYWYQQILGQGPKLLIQFQNNGVVDDSQLPKDRFSAERLKGVDSTLKIQPAKLEDSAVYLCASSSLQGSTDKQYFGPGTRLTVL.

In this sample, this clonotype turned up a few times. The chain has TRBV4-2 and TRBJ1-5, with TRBD1 matching over 7 bases. The CDR3 has 15 amino acids. V was pared by 0 bases and J by 5 bases, with 4 bases of the junction left unmatched. Germline V lookup: CDR1 LGHNA, CDR2 YNFKEQ. The DNA for the CDR3 is TGTGCCAGCAGCCAAGATACCAGGGGGGATCAGCCCCAGCATTTT. Residues: CASSQDTRGDQPQHF.

In DNA form, the CDR3 reads TGCGCCAGCGGGCCAGGGGATGAGCAGTTCTTC. Amino acids: CASGPGDEQFF. The chain carries TRBV23-1 and TRBJ2-1; possible D gene TRBD1, 6 bases. TRBV23-1 is an open reading frame whose function is uncertain. Trimming stripped 8 bases from V and 8 bases from J, with 10 bases between. The CDR3 runs 11 residues.